The rows below give T cell receptor beta chains drawn from one sample of a study of cytomegalovirus exposure and HLA in healthy donors. Sequencing used immunoSEQ multiplex PCR; TCRdb keeps in-frame clones, though not all of them. The table includes about 64,000 clones, around 89% detected once. The material sequenced was PBMCs. The receptor set was obtained from a woman aged 18-30 years in good health and CMV-seronegative. The CDR3 runs from the conserved cysteine through the conserved F or W. Fields, in order: D gene, V gene, CDR3 protein. A D gene is named only where the DNA matches it firmly.

- TRBV30 CAWRATATDTQYF
- TRBV5-1 CASSYPDRSSYNEQFF
TRBD1 TRBV18 CASSAGTGGVSPLHF
- TRBV7-3 CASSLVGPWNEQFF
TRBD1 TRBV2 CASRIGTGGWDEQFF
TRBD1 TRBV7-2 CASSSTGTDNSNQPQHF
- TRBV5-1 CASSLPLSYNEQFF
- TRBV5-1 CASSLPEEHNEQFF
- TRBV6-5 CASSYSSGITNTEAFF
TRBD1 TRBV29-1 CSVDYGTGGYGYTF
- TRBV30 CAWRAEETQYF
TRBD1 TRBV4-3 CASSQGRTGGLGNIQYF
- TRBV5-4 CASSPLARPYEQYF
- TRBV9 CASRDRTNTGELFF
TRBD2 TRBV15 CATSRVRRGGRETQYF
- TRBV29-1 CSVGTAYNSPLHF
- TRBV7-8 CASSLVGVTREKLFF
TRBD2 TRBV30 CAWRGTSGQETQYF
- TRBV5-5 CASHRSYRESNQPQHF
- TRBV28 CASSPSTGVVYEQYF
TRBD1 TRBV7-9 CASSPRGPETQYF
TRBD1 TRBV19 CASSSGTGSGEQYF
- TRBV28 CASSSRQFLDTQYF
TRBD1 TRBV29-1 CSVGQVQETQYF
- TRBV28 CASRNLGGYGYTF
- TRBV5-8 CASSLSGQFF
TRBD1 TRBV7-2 CASSLDRGNYEQYF
TRBD1 TRBV27 CASSPNRGVSTEAFF
- TRBV9 CASSEAGEGTEAFF
TRBD1 TRBV2 CASPRQGAADTEAFF
- TRBV10-3 CAISERTEGVVAFF
- TRBV30 CAWNLLARTGELFF
TRBD1 TRBV6-1 CASSEGGQGGTNEKLFF
- TRBV27 CASSLYQAYEQYF
- TRBV7-8 CASRPGTPSYEQYF
TRBD1 TRBV7-6 CASSPGTDSGNTIYF
- TRBV5-1 CASSLAGGQETQYF
- TRBV4-1 CASSQVPSSMFNEQFF
TRBD2 TRBV9 CASSPGGYEQYF
TRBD2 TRBV11-3 CASSRWADSGGTSYEQYF
- TRBV2 CANQNEKRSTYEQYF